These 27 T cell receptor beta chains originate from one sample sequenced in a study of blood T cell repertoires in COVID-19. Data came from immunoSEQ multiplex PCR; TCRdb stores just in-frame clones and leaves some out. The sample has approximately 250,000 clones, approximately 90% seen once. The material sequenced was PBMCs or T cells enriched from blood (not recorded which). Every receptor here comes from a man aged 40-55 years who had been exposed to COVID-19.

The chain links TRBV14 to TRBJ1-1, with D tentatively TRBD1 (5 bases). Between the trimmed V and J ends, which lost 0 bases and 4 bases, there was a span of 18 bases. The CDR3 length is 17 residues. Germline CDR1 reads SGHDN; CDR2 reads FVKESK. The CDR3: CASSQDRVDFLATEAFF. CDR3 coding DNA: TGTGCCAGCAGCCAAGACAGGGTTGATTTTCTGGCCACTGAAGCTTTCTTT.

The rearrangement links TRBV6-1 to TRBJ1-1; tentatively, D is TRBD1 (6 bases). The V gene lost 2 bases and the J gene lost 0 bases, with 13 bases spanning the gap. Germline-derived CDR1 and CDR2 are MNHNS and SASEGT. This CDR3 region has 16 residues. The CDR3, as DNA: TGTGCCAGCAGTGAATGGGGGGGCAACATGAACACTGAAGCTTTCTTT. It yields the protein CASSEWGGNMNTEAFF.

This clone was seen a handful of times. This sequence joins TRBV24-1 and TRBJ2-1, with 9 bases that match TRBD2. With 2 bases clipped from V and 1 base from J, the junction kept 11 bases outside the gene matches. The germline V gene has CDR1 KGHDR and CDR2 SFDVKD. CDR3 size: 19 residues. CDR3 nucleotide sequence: TGTGCCACCAGTGATTCCAAGGACGGGACTAGCTCTTCCTACAATGAGCAGTTCTTC. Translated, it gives CATSDSKDGTSSSYNEQFF.

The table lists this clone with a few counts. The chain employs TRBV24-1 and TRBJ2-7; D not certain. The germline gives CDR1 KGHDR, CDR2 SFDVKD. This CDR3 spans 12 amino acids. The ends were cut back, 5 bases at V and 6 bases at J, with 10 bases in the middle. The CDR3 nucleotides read TGTGCCACCAGTGGTCGGTTCGGCGAGCAGTACTTC. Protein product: CATSGRFGEQYF.

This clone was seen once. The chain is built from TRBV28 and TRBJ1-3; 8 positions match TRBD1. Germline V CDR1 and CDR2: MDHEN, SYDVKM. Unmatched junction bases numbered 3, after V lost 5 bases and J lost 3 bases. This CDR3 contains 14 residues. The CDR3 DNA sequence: TGTGCCAGCAGTCCAGGGGGCAATGGAAACACCATATATTTT. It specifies CASSPGGNGNTIYF.

CDR3 coding DNA: TGTGCCAGCAGTTTAGTAAACAATGAGCAGTTCTTC. The encoded protein is CASSLVNNEQFF. The rearrangement joins TRBV12-3 or TRBV12-4 to TRBJ2-1; no firm D call. V was pared by 1 base and J by 5 bases, with 3 bases between. There are 12 residues in the CDR3.

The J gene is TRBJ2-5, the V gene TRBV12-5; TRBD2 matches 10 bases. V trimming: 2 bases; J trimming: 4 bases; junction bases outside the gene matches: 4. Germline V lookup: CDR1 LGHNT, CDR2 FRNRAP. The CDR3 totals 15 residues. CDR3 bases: TGTGCTAGTGGTTTGCTAGCGGGAGAGGCAGAGACCCAGTACTTC. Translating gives CASGLLAGEAETQYF.

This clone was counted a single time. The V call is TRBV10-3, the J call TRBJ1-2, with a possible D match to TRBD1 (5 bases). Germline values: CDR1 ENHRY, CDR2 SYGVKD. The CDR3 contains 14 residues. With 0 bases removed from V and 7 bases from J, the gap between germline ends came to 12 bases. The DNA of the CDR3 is TGTGCCATCAGTGAGTCAGGGGTTAATGGTGGCTACACCTTC. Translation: CAISESGVNGGYTF.

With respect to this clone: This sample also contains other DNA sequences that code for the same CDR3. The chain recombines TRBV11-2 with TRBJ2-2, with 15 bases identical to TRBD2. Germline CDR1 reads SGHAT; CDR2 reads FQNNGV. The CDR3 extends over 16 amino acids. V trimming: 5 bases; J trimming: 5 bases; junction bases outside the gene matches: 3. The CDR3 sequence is CASSPGLAGGTGELFF. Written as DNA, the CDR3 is TGTGCCAGCAGCCCGGGACTAGCGGGAGGTACCGGGGAGCTGTTTTTT.

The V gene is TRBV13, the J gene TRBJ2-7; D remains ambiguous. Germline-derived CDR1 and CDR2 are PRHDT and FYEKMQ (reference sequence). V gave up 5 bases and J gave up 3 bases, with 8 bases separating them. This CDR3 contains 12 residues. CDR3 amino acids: CASSVLSYEQYF. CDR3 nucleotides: TGTGCCAGCAGCGTGCTTAGCTACGAGCAGTACTTC.

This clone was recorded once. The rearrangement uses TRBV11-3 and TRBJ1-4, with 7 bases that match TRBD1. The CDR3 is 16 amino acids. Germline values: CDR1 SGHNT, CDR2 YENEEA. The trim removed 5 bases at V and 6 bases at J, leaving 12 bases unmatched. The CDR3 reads CASSRTTGQWDEKLFF. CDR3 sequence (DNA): TGTGCCAGCAGCCGAACCACGGGACAGTGGGATGAAAAACTGTTTTTT.

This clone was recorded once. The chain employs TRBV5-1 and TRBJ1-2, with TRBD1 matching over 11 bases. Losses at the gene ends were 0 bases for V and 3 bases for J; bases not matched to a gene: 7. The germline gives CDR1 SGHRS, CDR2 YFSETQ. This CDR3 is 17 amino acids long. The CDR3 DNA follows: TGCGCCAGCAGCTTGGATTTCGGGACAGGGGGTTACTATGGCTACACCTTC. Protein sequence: CASSLDFGTGGYYGYTF.

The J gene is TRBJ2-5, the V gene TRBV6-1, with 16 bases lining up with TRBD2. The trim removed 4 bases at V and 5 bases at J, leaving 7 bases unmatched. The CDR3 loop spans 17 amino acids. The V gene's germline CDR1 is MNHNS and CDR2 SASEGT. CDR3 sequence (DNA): TGTGCCAGCAGTGCTGGGACTAGCGGGAGGGCCCGGGAGACCCAGTACTTC. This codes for CASSAGTSGRARETQYF.

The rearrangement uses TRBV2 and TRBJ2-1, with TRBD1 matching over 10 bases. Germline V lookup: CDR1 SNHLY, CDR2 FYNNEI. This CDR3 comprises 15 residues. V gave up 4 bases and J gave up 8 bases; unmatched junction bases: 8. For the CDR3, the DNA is TGTGCCAGCAGTGTAGGGGACAGGGGAGGGTATGAGCAGTTCTTC. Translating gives CASSVGDRGGYEQFF.

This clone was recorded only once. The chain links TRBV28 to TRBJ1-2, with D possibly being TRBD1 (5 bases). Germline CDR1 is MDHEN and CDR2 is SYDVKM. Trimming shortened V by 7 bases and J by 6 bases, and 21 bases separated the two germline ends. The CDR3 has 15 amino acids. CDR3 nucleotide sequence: TGTGCCAGCATTACCCCTGGGGGGGGGAGTGATGGCTACACCTTC. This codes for CASITPGGGSDGYTF.

The CDR3 spells CASSPRGSEQPQHF. The DNA for the CDR3 is TGTGCCAGCTCACCTAGGGGGTCCGAGCAGCCCCAGCATTTT. The chain joins TRBV18 to TRBJ1-5, with D possibly TRBD1 on 6 matching bases. The CDR3 consists of 14 residues. Germline values: CDR1 KGHSH, CDR2 LQKENI. V lost 3 bases, J lost 7 bases, and 13 bases lay in between.

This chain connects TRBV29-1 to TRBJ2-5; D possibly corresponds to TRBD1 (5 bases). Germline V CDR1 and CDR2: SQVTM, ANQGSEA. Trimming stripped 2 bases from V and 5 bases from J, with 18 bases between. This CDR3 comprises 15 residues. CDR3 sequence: CSVERPWGSRETQYF. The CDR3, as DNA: TGCAGCGTTGAACGTCCGTGGGGCTCAAGGGAGACCCAGTACTTC.

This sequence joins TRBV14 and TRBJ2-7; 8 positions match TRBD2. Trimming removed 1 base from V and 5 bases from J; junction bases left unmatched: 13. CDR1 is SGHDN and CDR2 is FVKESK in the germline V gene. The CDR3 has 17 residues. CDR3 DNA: TGTGCCAGCAGCCAAGGCCGTGGACTAGCCTCCTTCCACGAGCAGTACTTC. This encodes CASSQGRGLASFHEQYF.

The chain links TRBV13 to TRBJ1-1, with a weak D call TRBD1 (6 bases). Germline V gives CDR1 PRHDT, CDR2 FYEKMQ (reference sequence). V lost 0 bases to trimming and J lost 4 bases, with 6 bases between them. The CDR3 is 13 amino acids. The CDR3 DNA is TGTGCCAGCAGCTTAGGGGGGGCCACTGAAGCTTTCTTT. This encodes CASSLGGATEAFF.

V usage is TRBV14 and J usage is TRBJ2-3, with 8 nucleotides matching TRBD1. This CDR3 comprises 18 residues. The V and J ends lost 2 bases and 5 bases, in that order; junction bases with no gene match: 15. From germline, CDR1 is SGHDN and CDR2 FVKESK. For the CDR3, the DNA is TGTGCCAGCAGCCAATTGGGAACTTTTGGACAGGGAAGAGATACGCAGTATTTT. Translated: CASSQLGTFGQGRDTQYF.

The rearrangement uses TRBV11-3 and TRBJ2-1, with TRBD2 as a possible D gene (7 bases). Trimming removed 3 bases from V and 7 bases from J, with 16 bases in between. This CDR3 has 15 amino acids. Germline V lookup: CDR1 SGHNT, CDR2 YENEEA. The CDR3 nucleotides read TGTGCCAGCAGCTTGAGCGGGACAAATGGGAATGAGCAGTTCTTC. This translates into CASSLSGTNGNEQFF.

CDR3 sequence: CATSRDVQVPDYGYTF. CDR3 bases: TGTGCCACCAGCAGAGATGTACAGGTCCCTGACTATGGCTACACCTTC. The chain combines TRBV15 with TRBJ1-2; D is perhaps TRBD1 (5 bases). This CDR3 is built from 16 residues. Trimming stripped 0 bases from V and 3 bases from J, with 14 bases between. Looked up from germline, CDR1 is LNHNV and CDR2 is YYDKDF (reference sequence).

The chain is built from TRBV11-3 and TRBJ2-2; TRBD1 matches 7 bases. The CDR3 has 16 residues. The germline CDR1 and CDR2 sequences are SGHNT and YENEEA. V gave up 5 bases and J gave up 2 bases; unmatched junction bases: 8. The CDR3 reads CASSIVGTVNTGELFF. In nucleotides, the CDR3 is TGTGCCAGCAGCATAGTAGGGACAGTAAACACCGGGGAGCTGTTTTTT.

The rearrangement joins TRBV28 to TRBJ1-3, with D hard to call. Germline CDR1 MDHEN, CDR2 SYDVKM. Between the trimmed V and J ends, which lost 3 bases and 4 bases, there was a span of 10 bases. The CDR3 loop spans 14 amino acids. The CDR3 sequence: CASSFTGPGNTIYF. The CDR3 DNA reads TGTGCCAGCAGTTTCACCGGTCCCGGAAACACCATATATTTT.

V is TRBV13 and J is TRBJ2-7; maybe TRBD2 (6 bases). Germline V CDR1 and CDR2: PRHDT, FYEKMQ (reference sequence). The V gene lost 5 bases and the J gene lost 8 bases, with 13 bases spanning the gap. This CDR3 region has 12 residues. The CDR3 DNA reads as TGTGCCAGCAGCGAGAGGGACTCCAAGCAGTACTTC. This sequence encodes CASSERDSKQYF.

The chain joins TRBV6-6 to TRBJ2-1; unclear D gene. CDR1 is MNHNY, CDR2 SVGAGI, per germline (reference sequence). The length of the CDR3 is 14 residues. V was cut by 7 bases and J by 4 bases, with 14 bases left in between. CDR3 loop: CASTVSTDYNEQFF. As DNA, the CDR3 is TGTGCCAGCACCGTAAGCACTGATTACAATGAGCAGTTCTTC.

CDR3: CSVELTSGRYTQYF. The CDR3 DNA reads TGCAGCGTTGAATTGACTAGCGGGAGGTACACGCAGTATTTT. This chain joins TRBV29-1 and TRBJ2-3; 13 bases agree with TRBD2. After removal of 2 bases from V and 9 bases from J, the junction contained 5 bases not matched to a gene. The CDR3 runs to 14 residues. Germline V gene lookup returns CDR1 SQVTM and CDR2 ANQGSEA.